What follows are 12 T cell receptor beta chains derived from one specimen sequenced in a study of low-dose radiotherapy and immunotherapy resistance in tumors (dated by TCRdb to between 2021 and 2024). The label giving this sample's time point can be read as: after trial treatment. This specimen's treatment or condition label, per the study, means: LDRT plus nivolumab, ipilimumab, low-dose cyclophosphamide and aspirin (RACIN trial). The sequencer listed for this sample is Illumina HiSeq 2500. First-strand cDNA was synthesized with Superscript III and a set of TRAV- and TRBV-specific primers, covering both TCRalpha and TCRbeta chains. TCRs were amplified with Phusion for approximately 19 PCR cycles using a constant-region primer together with the adapter attached to the V primers. The public reads were run again by TCRdb, first through fastp at Q25 and then through MiXCR, and only productive beta chains were kept. Rows matching on CDR3 protein sequence are summarized as one entry with the most common DNA and genes. For this sample the table gives roughly 100,000 distinct CDR3 sequences, of which around 21% were detected only once. The top ten hold about 4% of the sample.

The specimen was PBMCs, collected after low-dose radiotherapy plus immunotherapy. The origin of the receptors is a male donor with prostate cancer.

The chain recombines TRBV2 with TRBJ1-5; D may be TRBD1 (6 bases). CDR1 is SNHLY, CDR2 FYNNEI, per germline. With 6 bases removed from V and 3 bases from J, the gap between germline ends came to 12 bases. There are 14 residues in the CDR3. The CDR3 here is CASSVSGVNQPQHF. As DNA, the CDR3 is TGTGCCAGCAGCGTGTCAGGGGTCAATCAGCCCCAGCATTTT.

V usage is TRBV18 and J usage is TRBJ2-7; possible D gene TRBD1, 6 bases. CDR1 and CDR2 (germline): KGHSH, LQKENI. The CDR3 totals 14 residues. V was clipped by 4 bases and J by 3 bases, with 13 bases between them. CDR3 region: CASSRGDRSYEQYF. DNA for the CDR3: TGTGCCAGCTCACGGGGAGACAGGAGCTACGAGCAGTACTTC.

The table lists this clonotype with many counts. The chain is built from TRBV2 and TRBJ1-1, with a possible D match to TRBD1 (5 bases). The CDR3 is made up of 13 amino acids. V lost 5 bases and J lost 3, with 10 bases in between. Germline CDR1 SNHLY, CDR2 FYNNEI. The CDR3 nucleotides read TGTGCCAGCAGTCGACAGTCCCACACTGAAGCTTTCTTT. Translated: CASSRQSHTEAFF.

The V gene is TRBV2, the J gene TRBJ2-5, with D possibly being TRBD1 or TRBD2 (5 bases each). Per germline, CDR1 SNHLY and CDR2 FYNNEI. The V gene lost 7 bases and the J gene lost 2 bases, with 14 bases spanning the gap. The CDR3 consists of 14 residues. As DNA, the CDR3 is TGTGCCAGCATGGGGGACCAGATTCAAGAGACCCAGTACTTC. It translates to CASMGDQIQETQYF.

About this clonotype itself: The limits of the CDR3 on the DNA are not certain, so only TCRdb's listed CDR3 is given. The chain links TRBV19 to TRBJ2-2; TRBD1, the D gene given by the table, was not confirmed from the DNA. A total of 15 residues make up the CDR3, ends included. Germline loops: CDR1 LNHDA, CDR2 SQIVND (reference sequence). CDR3 loop: CASIGTPNTGELFFF.

This sequence joins TRBV5-1 and TRBJ1-2; 7 bases fit TRBD1. Trimming took 3 bases from V and 2 from J; bases not matched to a gene: 4. CDR1 is SGHRS, CDR2 YFSETQ, per germline. CDR3 length equals 14 residues. CDR3 sequence: CASSWTGPNYGYTF. In nucleotides, the CDR3 is TGCGCCAGCAGCTGGACAGGTCCCAACTATGGCTACACCTTC. Variable domain in full (rest from reference TRBV5-1 and TRBJ1-2): KAGVTQTPRYLIKTRGQQVTLSCSPISGHRSVSWYQQTPGQGLQFLFEYFSETQRNKGNFPGRFSGRQFSNSRSEMNVSTLELGDSALYLCASSWTGPNYGYTFGSGTRLTVV.

In this sample, this clonotype turned up many times. V and J are TRBV7-2 and TRBJ2-1; 11 nucleotides line up with TRBD2. The CDR3 is 15 residues long. J lost 2 bases, V lost 3 bases, and 0 bases had no gene match. Germline V gives CDR1 SGHTA, CDR2 FQGNSA. The CDR3 DNA is TGTGCCAGCAGCTTTAGCGGGGGGGCCTACAATGAGCAGTTCTTC. Its translation is CASSFSGGAYNEQFF.

This clonotype was counted ten times or more. The J gene is TRBJ1-2, the V gene TRBV11-2; the D gene is possibly TRBD1 (5 bases). CDR3 size: 13 residues. V was trimmed by 5 bases and J by 6 bases, leaving 13 bases between them. Germline V gives CDR1 SGHAT, CDR2 FQNNGV. The CDR3 reads CASSPRDFNGYTF. For the CDR3, the DNA is TGTGCCAGCAGCCCACGGGACTTCAATGGCTACACCTTC.

This clonotype was picked up many times. The chain links TRBV20-1 to TRBJ1-5; D might be TRBD1 (5 bases). CDR3 length: 12 residues. The V end lost 3 bases, the J end lost 5 bases, and 8 bases lay between the germline ends. Germline CDR1 DFQATT, CDR2 SNEGSKA (reference sequence). The CDR3 coding sequence is TGCAGTGCTAGTGGGGGGTATCAGCCCCAGCATTTT. This encodes CSASGGYQPQHF.

This clonotype was seen at least ten times. The rearrangement uses TRBV5-1 and TRBJ2-3; no clear D gene. Germline V gene lookup returns CDR1 SGHRS and CDR2 YFSETQ. The CDR3 length is 15 residues. The V gene lost 2 bases and the J gene lost 0 bases, with 10 bases spanning the gap. The CDR3 spells CASSFVPSSTDTQYF. The CDR3 DNA reads as TGCGCCAGCAGCTTCGTTCCATCTAGCACAGATACGCAGTATTTT.

This clonotype was found many times. This sequence joins TRBV3-1 and TRBJ2-1; 10 bases align to TRBD2. The CDR3 is 16 residues long. V was clipped by 3 bases and J by 6 bases; unmatched bases: 8. Germline CDR1 is LGHDT and CDR2 is YNNKEL (reference sequence). The CDR3 loop is CASSHLASGGGNEQFF. CDR3 nucleotide sequence: TGTGCCAGCAGCCATCTAGCTAGCGGGGGCGGCAATGAGCAGTTCTTC.

This clonotype has ten or more counts. The chain couples TRBV6-5 to TRBJ2-1, with D maybe TRBD2 (6 bases). The CDR3 length is 15 residues. Germline CDR1 MNHEY, CDR2 SVGAGI. The germline V and J ends were trimmed by 0 bases and 3 bases, with 9 bases remaining between them. The CDR3 is CASSYSLGGYNEQFF. CDR3 sequence (DNA): TGTGCCAGCAGTTACTCGTTGGGGGGCTACAATGAGCAGTTCTTC.